Below are 24 T cell receptor beta chains sequenced from a single sample in a study of blood T cell repertoires in COVID-19. TCRdb keeps only in-frame clones here, not all; method: immunoSEQ multiplex PCR. The data hold some 73,000 clones, with more than 70% observed a single time. Sequenced input: peripheral blood. These receptors were collected from a woman older than 75 with active or convalescent COVID-19.

The genes are TRBV7-3 and TRBJ1-1; no clear D. CDR1 is SGHTA and CDR2 is FQGTGA in the germline V gene. Trimming removed 1 base at V and 7 bases at J, with 10 bases between. This CDR3 comprises 13 residues. As DNA, the CDR3 is TGTGCCAGCAGCTTAAATCCTTCAGGTGAAGCTTTCTTT. Its protein product is CASSLNPSGEAFF.

The chain recombines TRBV28 with TRBJ1-5, with D hard to call. The CDR3 has 16 residues. In germline, CDR1 is MDHEN, CDR2 SYDVKM. V gave up 6 bases and J gave up 1 base, with 16 bases separating them. The CDR3 DNA reads TGTGCCAGCAGCCGCATGGCGGGGTTCAGCAATCAGCCCCAGCATTTT. Translating gives CASSRMAGFSNQPQHF. The full variable domain, completed using reference TRBV28 and TRBJ1-5, is DVKVTQSSRYLVKRTGEKVFLECVQDMDHENMFWYRQDPGLGLRLIYFSYDVKMKEKGDIPEGYSVSREKKERFSLILESASTNQTSMYLCASSRMAGFSNQPQHFGDGTRLSIL.

The chain carries TRBV4-2 and TRBJ1-2, with TRBD1 matching over 9 bases. Germline loops: CDR1 LGHNA, CDR2 YNFKEQ. Trimming at V came to 4 bases and at J to 3 bases, leaving 3 bases not matched to a gene. The CDR3 consists of 14 residues. The chain's CDR3 is CASSPGTGHYGYTF. CDR3 bases: TGTGCCAGCAGCCCGGGGACAGGGCACTATGGCTACACCTTC.

The DNA of the CDR3 is TGCAGCGTTCGACCGTCGGCAGGGGGCTACGAGCAGTACTTC. This codes for CSVRPSAGGYEQYF. The chain links TRBV29-1 to TRBJ2-7; 7 nucleotides agree with TRBD1. The V gene's germline CDR1 is SQVTM and CDR2 ANQGSEA. Germline trimming cut 5 bases from V and 3 bases from J; bases unmatched to any gene: 10. The CDR3 is 14 amino acids.

This rearrangement joins TRBV30 to TRBJ2-4; tentative D call: TRBD1 (6 bases). The length of the CDR3 is 14 residues. V lost 3 bases to trimming and J lost 3 bases, with 12 bases between them. Germline CDR1 is GTSNPN and CDR2 is SVGIG (reference sequence). In nucleotides, the CDR3 is TGTGCCTGGAGCCCAGGGGTGGTCAAAAACATTCAGTACTTC. Protein: CAWSPGVVKNIQYF.

The V gene is TRBV7-9, the J gene TRBJ1-4, with TRBD1 identical over 7 bases. The CDR3 is made up of 14 amino acids. J lost 7 bases, V lost 5 bases, and 7 bases had no gene match. Germline V gives CDR1 SEHNR, CDR2 FQNEAQ (reference sequence). The DNA for the CDR3 is TGTGCCAGCAGCCTCGCAACAGGGGCTGAAAAACTGTTTTTT. Its translation is CASSLATGAEKLFF.

The genes are TRBV25-1 and TRBJ2-2; D possibly corresponds to TRBD2 (6 bases). The CDR3 spans 18 residues. The germline V gene has CDR1 MGHDK and CDR2 SYGVNS. V lost 0 bases to trimming and J lost 3 bases, with 17 bases between them. CDR3 loop: CASSEYVLGSGDTGELFF. DNA for the CDR3: TGTGCCAGCAGTGAATATGTTTTGGGTTCGGGGGACACCGGGGAGCTGTTTTTT.

V is TRBV28 and J is TRBJ2-3; D gene ambiguous. The CDR3 extends over 12 amino acids. Per the germline V gene, CDR1 is MDHEN and CDR2 is SYDVKM. Trimming stripped 3 bases from V and 3 bases from J, with 4 bases between. The CDR3 coding sequence is TGTGCCAGCAGTTTGTCAACAGATACGCAGTATTTT. Translated: CASSLSTDTQYF.

The genes are TRBV5-6 and TRBJ2-2, with no clear D. The V end lost 2 bases, the J end lost 1 base, and 6 bases lay between the germline ends. CDR1 and CDR2 from the germline V gene are SGHDT and YYEEEE. The CDR3 spans 14 residues. CDR3 nucleotides: TGTGCCAGCAGCTTTGGCAAGAACACCGGGGAGCTGTTTTTT. It yields the protein CASSFGKNTGELFF.

The chain recombines TRBV5-8 with TRBJ1-2; tentative D call: TRBD1 (6 bases). V was clipped by 2 bases and J by 6 bases, with 17 bases between them. CDR1 is SGHTS and CDR2 is YDEGEE in the germline V gene. The CDR3 covers 15 residues. In DNA, the CDR3 is TGTGCCAGCAGCTTCCCACTCCAGGGGCGGAATGGCTACACCTTC. Protein sequence: CASSFPLQGRNGYTF.

The rearrangement links TRBV6-5 to TRBJ1-2; 12 bases map to TRBD1. The CDR3 has 16 amino acids. CDR1 MNHEY and CDR2 SVGAGI come from the germline V gene. Trimming removed 2 bases from V and 6 bases from J; junction bases left unmatched: 7. DNA of the CDR3: TGTGCCAGCAGTTACCGGGGACAGGGGGCGGTAAATGGCTACACCTTC. Its translation is CASSYRGQGAVNGYTF.

The rearrangement uses TRBV12-3 or TRBV12-4 and TRBJ2-5, with D maybe TRBD2 (5 bases). V was cut by 6 bases and J by 3 bases, with 11 bases left in between. This CDR3 region has 13 residues. In nucleotides, the CDR3 is TGTGCCAGCAGGGCTCGGGGTGAAGAGACCCAGTACTTC. It translates to CASRARGEETQYF.

This clone showed up just a few times. The chain couples TRBV5-3 to TRBJ2-5, with D unclear. TRBV5-3 counts as an open reading frame of uncertain function. Trimming cost V 0 bases and J 5 bases, with 14 bases left between them. The CDR3 length is 15 residues. CDR3 region: CARSLAFARHETQYF. The CDR3 coding sequence is TGTGCCAGAAGCTTGGCCTTTGCGCGGCATGAGACCCAGTACTTC.

DNA of the CDR3: TGTGCCAGCAGTGAGGGCAGGCGGGTTGGCTACACCTTC. Amino acid sequence: CASSEGRRVGYTF. The gene calls are TRBV2 and TRBJ1-2; D call uncertain. V shed 3 bases and J shed 7 bases, with 12 bases lying between them. There are 13 residues in the CDR3. CDR1 SNHLY and CDR2 FYNNEI come from the germline V gene.

The rearrangement links TRBV7-9 to TRBJ2-5; 10 bases align to TRBD2. The germline V gene has CDR1 SEHNR and CDR2 FQNEAQ (reference sequence). This CDR3 has 17 amino acids. V was clipped by 10 bases and J by 3 bases; unmatched bases: 17. The CDR3 loop reads CAKRAGGLPPGKETQYF. CDR3 in DNA: TGTGCCAAAAGAGCGGGGGGGCTCCCGCCAGGAAAAGAGACCCAGTACTTC.

The V gene is TRBV11-2, the J gene TRBJ2-1; 10 nucleotides align to TRBD2. Trimming at V came to 5 bases and at J to 7 bases, leaving 5 bases not matched to a gene. Looked up from germline, CDR1 is SGHAT and CDR2 is FQNNGV. The CDR3 spans 14 residues. The CDR3 DNA reads as TGTGCCAGCAGCCCAAGCGGGGGGGCGAATGAGCAGTTCTTC. Amino acid sequence: CASSPSGGANEQFF.

V gene TRBV3-1 (or the pseudogene TRBV3-2) combines with J gene TRBJ1-4, with D hard to call. This CDR3 is built from 15 residues. Germline V lookup: CDR1 LGHDT, CDR2 YNNKEL (reference sequence). V lost 1 base to trimming and J lost 12 bases, with 18 bases between them. The CDR3 here is CASSQGSFGNSQLFF. The DNA of the CDR3 is TGTGCCAGCAGCCAAGGGTCTTTCGGGAACAGTCAACTGTTTTTT.

The chain uses TRBV4-1 and TRBJ1-2; 7 nucleotides align to TRBD1. Trimming removed 4 bases from V and 4 bases from J; junction bases left unmatched: 18. This CDR3 region has 18 residues. Germline V CDR1 and CDR2: MGHRA, YSYEKL. The CDR3 protein is CASSPSPPWDSEAYGYTF. CDR3 in DNA: TGCGCCAGCAGCCCAAGCCCCCCCTGGGACAGCGAAGCCTATGGCTACACCTTC.

The chain has TRBV5-1 and TRBJ2-2; 8 bases match TRBD1. Germline values: CDR1 SGHRS, CDR2 YFSETQ. This CDR3 region has 14 residues. Germline trimming cut 9 bases from V and 1 base from J; bases unmatched to any gene: 5. In DNA form, the CDR3 reads TGCGCCATCAGACAGGGGATGAACACCGGGGAGCTGTTTTTT. It translates to CAIRQGMNTGELFF.

The gene calls are TRBV19 and TRBJ2-5, with 7 nucleotides matching TRBD1. The V segment lost 3 bases and the J segment 2 bases; nucleotides outside the gene matches: 6. The CDR3 is made up of 15 amino acids. CDR1 is LNHDA, CDR2 SQIVND, per germline (reference sequence). The CDR3 bases are TGTGCCAGTAGTATCTTGACAGGGAATCAAGAGACCCAGTACTTC. Translated: CASSILTGNQETQYF.

The rearrangement uses TRBV14 and TRBJ2-7; 7 bases agree with TRBD2. The V gene's germline CDR1 is SGHDN and CDR2 FVKESK. V shed 4 bases and J 2 bases; nucleotides not matched to a gene: 2. This CDR3 contains 13 residues. CDR3 nucleotide sequence: TGTGCCAGCAGCCCGGGAGGAACCTACGAGCAGTACTTC. Translated: CASSPGGTYEQYF.

The V gene is TRBV7-2, the J gene TRBJ1-3, with D perhaps TRBD1 (5 bases). The V end lost 5 bases, the J end lost 8 bases, and 16 bases lay between the germline ends. Germline V gene data show CDR1 as SGHTA and CDR2 as FQGNSA. The CDR3 spans 14 residues. The DNA of the CDR3 is TGTGCCAGCAGCCCCCTGGGGGGTAGCGACACCATATATTTT. It codes for CASSPLGGSDTIYF.

The rearrangement joins TRBV10-3 to TRBJ1-3, with D unresolved. From germline, CDR1 is ENHRY and CDR2 SYGVKD. Trimming took off 3 bases at V and 2 bases at J, with 8 bases between the two ends. The CDR3 runs to 14 residues. The CDR3 reads CAISEYPAGNTIYF. CDR3 sequence (DNA): TGTGCCATCAGTGAATATCCAGCTGGAAACACCATATATTTT.

The V and J genes are TRBV9 and TRBJ2-2; TRBD2 matches at 10 bases. The germline V gene encodes CDR1 SGDLS and CDR2 YYNGEE. J lost 3 bases, V lost 0 bases, and 2 bases had no gene match. CDR3 size: 16 residues. In DNA form, the CDR3 reads TGTGCCAGCAGCGTAGGGAGCGGGGGGGACACCGGGGAGCTGTTTTTT. It specifies CASSVGSGGDTGELFF.